This is a list of T cell receptor beta chains from one sample in a study of shared clonotypes between healthy human individuals. Generated by immunoSEQ multiplex PCR, the TCRdb table keeps only in-frame clones and is missing some. The sample has a few million clones; roughly nine tenths are singletons. Sequencing was performed on naive CD4+ T cells sorted from blood. These receptor sequences come from a man aged 18-30 years in good health. The CDR3 runs from the conserved cysteine through the conserved F or W. D genes are given only for firm matches.

CDR3 protein: CASTLPPDLPHEQYF
J gene: TRBJ2-7
D gene: -
V gene: TRBV21-1

CDR3 protein: CASSTPIYGYTF
J gene: TRBJ1-2
D gene: -
V gene: TRBV28

CDR3 protein: CASGAYTGGRELFF
J gene: TRBJ2-2
D gene: -
V gene: TRBV19

CDR3 protein: CASSLDNPSYNEQFF
J gene: TRBJ2-1
D gene: -
V gene: TRBV5-6

CDR3 protein: CASSLIAGVGANVLTF
J gene: TRBJ2-6
D gene: -
V gene: TRBV7-3

CDR3 protein: CASSSQIAGGGDTQYF
J gene: TRBJ2-3
D gene: TRBD2
V gene: TRBV11-2

CDR3 protein: CASRLAGGSYNEQFF
J gene: TRBJ2-1
D gene: TRBD2
V gene: TRBV10-2

CDR3 protein: CASSPGRQSYSNQPQHF
J gene: TRBJ1-5
D gene: -
V gene: TRBV19

CDR3 protein: CASTSRQENSPLHF
J gene: TRBJ1-6
D gene: -
V gene: TRBV2

CDR3 protein: CASSKLNMPAPKSNGYTF
J gene: TRBJ1-2
D gene: -
V gene: TRBV21-1

CDR3 protein: CASSSNNRGTGELFF
J gene: TRBJ2-2
D gene: TRBD1
V gene: TRBV11-2

CDR3 protein: CASSFYREPGELFF
J gene: TRBJ2-2
D gene: -
V gene: TRBV7-9

CDR3 protein: CASSKGQGAREQYF
J gene: TRBJ2-7
D gene: TRBD1
V gene: TRBV18

CDR3 protein: CASSQVDRQSSIYEQYF
J gene: TRBJ2-7
D gene: -
V gene: TRBV4-2

CDR3 protein: CAIMGGITGPYEQYF
J gene: -
D gene: -
V gene: TRBV10-3

CDR3 protein: CASSAGQSLYEQYF
J gene: TRBJ2-7
D gene: TRBD1
V gene: TRBV9

CDR3 protein: CASSPLTSGSRETQYF
J gene: TRBJ2-5
D gene: TRBD2
V gene: TRBV7-2

CDR3 protein: CASTGQRVENSPLHF
J gene: TRBJ1-6
D gene: -
V gene: TRBV2

CDR3 protein: CASSLVAQQETQYF
J gene: TRBJ2-5
D gene: -
V gene: TRBV5-1

CDR3 protein: CASSPAKTDRVHEKLFF
J gene: TRBJ1-4
D gene: TRBD1
V gene: TRBV5-1

CDR3 protein: CASSEAGWEADTQYF
J gene: TRBJ2-3
D gene: -
V gene: TRBV6-1

CDR3 protein: CASSLDLTGRGTDTQYF
J gene: TRBJ2-3
D gene: -
V gene: TRBV5-6

CDR3 protein: CAGSRDRVPDTQYF
J gene: TRBJ2-3
D gene: TRBD1
V gene: TRBV30

CDR3 protein: CASSPGASDTGELFF
J gene: TRBJ2-2
D gene: -
V gene: TRBV18

CDR3 protein: CASSLAGSDTDTQYF
J gene: TRBJ2-3
D gene: -
V gene: TRBV7-9

CDR3 protein: CASSSGLAVTRDEQFF
J gene: TRBJ2-1
D gene: TRBD2
V gene: TRBV7-2

CDR3 protein: CATSRVLAGATDTQYF
J gene: TRBJ2-3
D gene: TRBD2
V gene: TRBV15

CDR3 protein: CASSLGQGWRTNYGYTF
J gene: TRBJ1-2
D gene: TRBD1
V gene: TRBV5-1

CDR3 protein: CASTYLGRNTEAFF
J gene: TRBJ1-1
D gene: -
V gene: TRBV6-6

CDR3 protein: CASSSPGSGQKNEKLFF
J gene: TRBJ1-4
D gene: -
V gene: TRBV19

CDR3 protein: CASSVATGELFF
J gene: TRBJ2-2
D gene: -
V gene: TRBV9

CDR3 protein: CASSQGRLTNTEAFF
J gene: TRBJ1-1
D gene: -
V gene: TRBV6-5

CDR3 protein: CAWRDRGPEAFF
J gene: TRBJ1-1
D gene: TRBD1
V gene: TRBV30

CDR3 protein: CASSEGTGSTEAFF
J gene: TRBJ1-1
D gene: TRBD1
V gene: TRBV2

CDR3 protein: CASSLGGQGGNEQYF
J gene: TRBJ2-7
D gene: -
V gene: TRBV7-6

CDR3 protein: CASSLSRNTGELFF
J gene: TRBJ2-2
D gene: -
V gene: TRBV27

CDR3 protein: CASSTGTGDVNTEAFF
J gene: TRBJ1-1
D gene: TRBD1
V gene: TRBV4-3

CDR3 protein: CASSPRLAAYEQYF
J gene: TRBJ2-7
D gene: TRBD2
V gene: TRBV5-1

CDR3 protein: CASSRPPTGTSGRWEQYF
J gene: TRBJ2-7
D gene: TRBD2
V gene: TRBV27

CDR3 protein: CSVQNGETQYF
J gene: TRBJ2-5
D gene: -
V gene: TRBV29-1

CDR3 protein: CASSQDWTAWAGELFF
J gene: TRBJ2-2
D gene: -
V gene: TRBV4-1

CDR3 protein: CASSTPDGANYGYTF
J gene: TRBJ1-2
D gene: -
V gene: TRBV21-1

CDR3 protein: CASSYLNEKLFF
J gene: TRBJ1-4
D gene: -
V gene: TRBV6-6

CDR3 protein: CASSGPGLGDNEQFF
J gene: TRBJ2-1
D gene: TRBD2
V gene: TRBV6-1

CDR3 protein: CASSLLAGGPYNEQFF
J gene: TRBJ2-1
D gene: TRBD2
V gene: TRBV4-1

CDR3 protein: CATLSVGWGGSYNSPLHF
J gene: TRBJ1-6
D gene: -
V gene: TRBV28

CDR3 protein: CASSQLGLAGVSGELFF
J gene: TRBJ2-2
D gene: TRBD2
V gene: TRBV4-3

CDR3 protein: CAWRGGGQTIKETQYF
J gene: TRBJ2-5
D gene: TRBD2
V gene: TRBV30

CDR3 protein: CARSSPALNTEAFF
J gene: TRBJ1-1
D gene: -
V gene: TRBV5-3

CDR3 protein: CASWSGFGNQPQHF
J gene: TRBJ1-5
D gene: -
V gene: TRBV6-1

CDR3 protein: CASSLRGRLNYGYTF
J gene: TRBJ1-2
D gene: -
V gene: TRBV5-6

CDR3 protein: CAWSTTGAAAEKLFF
J gene: TRBJ1-4
D gene: -
V gene: TRBV30

CDR3 protein: CASSLAGTSGPSTDTQYF
J gene: TRBJ2-3
D gene: TRBD2
V gene: TRBV7-2

CDR3 protein: CASSPRHLSGANVLTF
J gene: TRBJ2-6
D gene: -
V gene: TRBV5-1